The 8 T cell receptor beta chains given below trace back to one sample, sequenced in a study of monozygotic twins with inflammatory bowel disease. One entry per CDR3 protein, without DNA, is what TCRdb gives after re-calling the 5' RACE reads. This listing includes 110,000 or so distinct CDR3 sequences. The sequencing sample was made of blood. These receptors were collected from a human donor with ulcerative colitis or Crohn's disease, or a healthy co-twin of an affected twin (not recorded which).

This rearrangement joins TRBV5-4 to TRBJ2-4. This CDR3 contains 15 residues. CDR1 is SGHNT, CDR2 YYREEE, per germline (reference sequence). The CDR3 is CASSLARGAKNIQYF.

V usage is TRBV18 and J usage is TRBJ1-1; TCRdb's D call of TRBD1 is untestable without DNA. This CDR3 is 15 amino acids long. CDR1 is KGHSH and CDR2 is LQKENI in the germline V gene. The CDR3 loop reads CASSRGQGGNTEAFF.

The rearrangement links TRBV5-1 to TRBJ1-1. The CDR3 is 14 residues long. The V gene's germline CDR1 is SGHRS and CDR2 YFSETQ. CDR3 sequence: CASSFRDMNTEAFF.

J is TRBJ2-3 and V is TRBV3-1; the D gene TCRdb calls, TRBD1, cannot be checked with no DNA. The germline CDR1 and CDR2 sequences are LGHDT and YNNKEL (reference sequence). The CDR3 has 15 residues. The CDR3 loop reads CASSQDDRGSDTQYF.

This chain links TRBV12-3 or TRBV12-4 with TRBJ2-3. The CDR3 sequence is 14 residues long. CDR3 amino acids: CASSLPWSTDTQYF.

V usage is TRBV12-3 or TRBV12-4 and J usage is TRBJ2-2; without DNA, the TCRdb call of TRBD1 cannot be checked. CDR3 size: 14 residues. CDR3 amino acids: CASSRSSPPGELFF.

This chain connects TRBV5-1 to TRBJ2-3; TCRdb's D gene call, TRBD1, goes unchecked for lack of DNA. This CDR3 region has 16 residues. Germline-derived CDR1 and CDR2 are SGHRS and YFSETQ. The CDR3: CASSLVGGEGADTQYF.

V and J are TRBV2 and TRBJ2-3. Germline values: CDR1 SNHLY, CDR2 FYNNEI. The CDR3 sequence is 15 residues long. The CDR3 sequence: CASSEGRGSTDTQYF.